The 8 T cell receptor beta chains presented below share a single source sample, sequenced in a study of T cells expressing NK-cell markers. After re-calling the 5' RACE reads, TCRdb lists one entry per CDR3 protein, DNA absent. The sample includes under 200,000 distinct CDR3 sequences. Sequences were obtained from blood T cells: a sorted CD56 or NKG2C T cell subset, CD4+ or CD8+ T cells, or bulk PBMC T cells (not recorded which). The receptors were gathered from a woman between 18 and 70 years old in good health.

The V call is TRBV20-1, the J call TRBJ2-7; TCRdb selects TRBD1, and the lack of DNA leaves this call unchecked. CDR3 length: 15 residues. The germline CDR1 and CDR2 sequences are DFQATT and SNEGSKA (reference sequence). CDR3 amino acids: CSAAYPGNGKYEQYF.

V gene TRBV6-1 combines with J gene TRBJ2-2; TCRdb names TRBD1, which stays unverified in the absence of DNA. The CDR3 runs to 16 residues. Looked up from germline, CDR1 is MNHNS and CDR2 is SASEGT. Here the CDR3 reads CASSERATGQNGELFF.

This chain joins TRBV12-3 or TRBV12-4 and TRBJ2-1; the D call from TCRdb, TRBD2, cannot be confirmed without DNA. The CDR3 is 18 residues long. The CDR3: CASSLADLRLAGGNEQFF.

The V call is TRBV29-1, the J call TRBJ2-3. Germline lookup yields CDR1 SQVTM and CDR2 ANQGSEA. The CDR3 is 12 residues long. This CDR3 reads CSVREERDTQYF.

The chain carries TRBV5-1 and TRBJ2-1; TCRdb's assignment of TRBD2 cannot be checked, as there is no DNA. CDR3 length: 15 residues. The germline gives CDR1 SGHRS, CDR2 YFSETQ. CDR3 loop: CASSSGTSGSVEQFF.

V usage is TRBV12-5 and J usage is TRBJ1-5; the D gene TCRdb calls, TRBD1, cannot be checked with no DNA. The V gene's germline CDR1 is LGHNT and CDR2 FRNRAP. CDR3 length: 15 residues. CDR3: CASGLASVRDQPQHF. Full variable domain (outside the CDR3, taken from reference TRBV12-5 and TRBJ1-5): DARVTQTPRHKVTEMGQEVTMRCQPILGHNTVFWYRQTMMQGLELLAYFRNRAPLDDSGMPKDRFSAEMPDATLATLKIQPSEPRDSAVYFCASGLASVRDQPQHFGDGTRLSIL.

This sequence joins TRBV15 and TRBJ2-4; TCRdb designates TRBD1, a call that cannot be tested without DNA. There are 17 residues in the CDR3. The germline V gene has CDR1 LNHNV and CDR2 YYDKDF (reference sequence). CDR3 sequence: CATMQSPSGRQGDIQYF.

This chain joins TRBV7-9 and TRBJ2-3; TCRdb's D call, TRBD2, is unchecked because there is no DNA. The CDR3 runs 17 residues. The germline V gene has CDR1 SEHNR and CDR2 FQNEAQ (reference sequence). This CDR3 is CASSVRTSGGFPDTQYF.